These 18 T cell receptor beta chains were sequenced from one sample in a study of vaccination and CD4 T cells after COVID-19. As to treatment: approximately nine-day PBMC culture with coronavirus spike peptide pools or control peptides (ViraFEST assay). Gathering of the CD4+ T cells, from the unexposed donor, took place before the COVID-19 pandemic (2011-2018). Scientists ran DNA taken from cultured CD4+ T cells through the Oncomine TCR Beta short-read assay for sequencing. Researchers extracted genomic DNA from CD4+ T cells that had been cultured. TCRdb fed the PCR reads into MiXCR, producing one record per CDR3 protein. This table holds around 9,700 distinct CDR3 sequences, 35% found once. The antigens these receptors bind are not known. Sequences were obtained from CD4+ T cells from blood, cultured in vitro. The source is a human donor in good health.

To note about this clonotype: The germline gene is not matched at one end of the junction; a read error may be the cause. This rearrangement joins TRBV27 to TRBJ2-1; D is possibly TRBD1 or TRBD2 (6 bases each). The germline V gene encodes CDR1 MNHEY and CDR2 SMNVEV (reference sequence). The CDR3 extends over 18 amino acids. Written as DNA, the CDR3 is TGCGCCAGCAGCCAAGGCTTATTTGGATTCCGGAGGGGGGTTGAGCAGTTCTTC. Protein product: CASSQGLFGFRRGVEQFF.

The chain couples TRBV7-3 to TRBJ2-7, with 7 bases lining up with TRBD2. Germline loops: CDR1 SGHTA, CDR2 FQGTGA. The CDR3 loop spans 15 amino acids. The junction had 5 bases not matched to a gene; V was cut back by 0 bases and J by 3 bases. CDR3 sequence reads: CASSLTRLANYEQYF. The CDR3 DNA follows: TGTGCCAGCAGCTTAACTCGACTAGCTAACTACGAGCAGTACTTC. Full variable domain (missing parts from reference TRBV7-3 and TRBJ2-7): GAGVSQTPSNKVTEKGKYVELRCDPISGHTALYWYRQSLGQGPEFLIYFQGTGAADDSGLPNDRFFAVRPEGSVSTLKIQRTERGDSAVYLCASSLTRLANYEQYFGPGTRLTVT.

V and J are TRBV4-2 and TRBJ2-7; the D gene is possibly TRBD2 (6 bases). Trimming removed 1 base at V and 4 bases at J, with 23 bases between. The CDR3 is 18 residues long. The germline gives CDR1 LGHNA, CDR2 YNFKEQ. CDR3 sequence (DNA): TGTGCCAGCAGCCAAGCGACGGCCCGGGCGCTGGGAGGATACGAGCAGTACTTC. This translates into CASSQATARALGGYEQYF.

Only a few counts were recorded for this clonotype. V and J are TRBV4-3 and TRBJ2-7; D gene ambiguous. The CDR3 totals 15 residues. CDR1 and CDR2 (germline): LGHNA, YSLEER. Deletions cut 3 bases from V and 0 bases from J, with 12 bases between. CDR3 residues: CASSQSAISSYEQYF. CDR3 nucleotide sequence: TGCGCCAGCAGCCAGTCAGCTATCAGCTCCTACGAGCAGTACTTC.

The sample holds a few counts of this clonotype. The chain carries TRBV20-1 and TRBJ2-5; TRBD1 agrees at 9 bases. The germline V gene encodes CDR1 DFQATT and CDR2 SNEGSKA (reference sequence). J lost 3 bases, V lost 4 bases, and 6 bases had no gene match. There are 14 residues in the CDR3. In DNA, the CDR3 is TGCAGTGCTATCAGGGGACAGGGCAAAGAGACCCAGTACTTC. Its protein product is CSAIRGQGKETQYF.

This clonotype was observed a handful of times. The CDR3 protein is CASSSPGTASSYNEQFF. The CDR3, as DNA: TGTGCCAGCAGTTCCCCCGGGACTGCGAGCTCCTACAATGAGCAGTTCTTC. This chain links TRBV28 with TRBJ2-1, with a tentative D call TRBD2 (6 bases). Germline assignment: CDR1 MDHEN and CDR2 SYDVKM. The CDR3 has 17 residues. V gave up 4 bases and J gave up 0 bases, with 16 bases separating them.

The chain couples TRBV20-1 to TRBJ2-7; 8 bases line up with TRBD2. Germline V lookup: CDR1 DFQATT, CDR2 SNEGSKA (reference sequence). Losses at the gene ends were 5 bases for V and 4 bases for J; bases not matched to a gene: 10. The length of the CDR3 is 14 residues. The CDR3 sequence is CSAGPLADGYEQYF. In nucleotides, the CDR3 is TGCAGTGCTGGCCCACTAGCGGACGGATACGAGCAGTACTTC.

This CDR3 reads CASSLEIKLAGGPRDTQYF. CDR3 nucleotide sequence: TGTGCCAGCAGTTTAGAAATCAAACTAGCGGGAGGGCCAAGAGATACGCAGTATTTT. This chain uses TRBV28 with TRBJ2-3, with 13 bases fitting TRBD2. The CDR3 is 19 amino acids. Germline CDR1 reads MDHEN; CDR2 reads SYDVKM. V lost 2 bases to trimming and J lost 5 bases; unmatched junction nucleotides: 13.

This chain links TRBV6-5 with TRBJ1-6, with unresolved D. Germline CDR1 MNHEY, CDR2 SVGAGI. There are 14 residues in the CDR3. Trimming shortened V by 3 bases and J by 6 bases, and 9 bases separated the two germline ends. The DNA of the CDR3 is TGTGCCAGCAGTTATGAAGGGTTTAATTCACCCCTCCACTTT. It encodes CASSYEGFNSPLHF.

This clonotype has a handful of counts. This chain connects TRBV5-4 to TRBJ1-2; 7 bases fit TRBD1. J was trimmed by 0 bases and V by 3 bases; bases with no gene match: 11. This CDR3 has 17 residues. Germline CDR1 is SGHNT and CDR2 is YYREEE (reference sequence). Written as DNA, the CDR3 is TGTGCCAGCAGCTCGGATTGGACAGGAAAAACTAACTATGGCTACACCTTC. This sequence encodes CASSSDWTGKTNYGYTF.

This chain connects TRBV9 to TRBJ1-6; possibly TRBD1 for D (5 bases). Germline loops: CDR1 SGDLS, CDR2 YYNGEE. V lost 0 bases to trimming and J lost 5 bases, with 18 bases between them. This CDR3 comprises 18 residues. CDR3 amino acids: CASSVGDAIRGNNSPLHF. The CDR3 region has the DNA TGTGCCAGCAGCGTAGGGGACGCTATAAGGGGCAATAATTCACCCCTCCACTTT.

This clonotype was seen more than once but under ten times. This chain links TRBV28 with TRBJ1-6; 7 bases fit TRBD1. In germline, CDR1 is MDHEN, CDR2 SYDVKM. The CDR3 contains 17 residues. V trimming: 2 bases; J trimming: 10 bases; junction bases outside the gene matches: 14. This chain's CDR3 is CASSLRGRGEGKSPLHF. CDR3 coding DNA: TGTGCCAGCAGTTTAAGGGGGCGAGGGGAGGGAAAATCACCCCTCCACTTT.

V and J are TRBV5-4 and TRBJ1-5; D might be TRBD1 (6 bases). V was shortened by 0 bases and J by 7 bases, with 11 bases between the two germline ends. CDR1 is SGHNT, CDR2 YYREEE, per germline (reference sequence). CDR3 size: 14 residues. CDR3 loop: CASSLAGEEQPQHF. The CDR3 DNA is TGTGCCAGCAGCTTGGCAGGGGAGGAGCAGCCCCAGCATTTT.

The chain employs TRBV6-1 and TRBJ2-7; no clear D gene. The CDR3 contains 15 residues. CDR1 MNHNS and CDR2 SASEGT come from the germline V gene. Trimming shortened V by 5 bases and J by 0 bases, and 14 bases separated the two germline ends. The CDR3 is CASSRGTATSYEQYF. CDR3 DNA: TGTGCCAGCAGTCGTGGCACAGCCACCTCCTACGAGCAGTACTTC.

The chain carries TRBV5-1 and TRBJ2-5; the D gene is possibly TRBD1 (6 bases). Germline CDR1 is SGHRS and CDR2 is YFSETQ. Trimming removed 1 base at V and 1 base at J, with 8 bases between. This CDR3 is built from 14 residues. The CDR3 here is CASSLRDTQETQYF. In nucleotides, the CDR3 is TGCGCCAGCAGCTTGAGGGACACCCAAGAGACCCAGTACTTC.

This clonotype came up a few times. V and J are TRBV7-9 and TRBJ1-2; TRBD1 aligns across 8 bases. The V gene end was trimmed by 5 bases and the J gene end by 3 bases; junction bases not matched to a gene: 2. Germline values: CDR1 SEHNR, CDR2 FQNEAQ (reference sequence). CDR3 length: 13 amino acids. CDR3 nucleotide sequence: TGTGCCAGCAGCACGGACAGGGACTATGGCTACACCTTC. Protein product: CASSTDRDYGYTF.

The chain has TRBV18 and TRBJ2-5; weak D call: TRBD2 (6 bases). The V gene lost 6 bases and the J gene lost 2 bases, with 13 bases spanning the gap. The CDR3 loop spans 14 amino acids. Germline CDR1 is KGHSH and CDR2 is LQKENI. Written as DNA, the CDR3 is TGTGCCAGCTCCCCGGGACTGTCTCAAGAGACCCAGTACTTC. It yields the protein CASSPGLSQETQYF.

In its sample, this clonotype was seen a few times. The chain couples TRBV7-8 to TRBJ2-5; TRBD2 agrees at 11 bases. CDR1 is SGHVS, CDR2 FQNEAQ, per germline. The CDR3 totals 17 residues. Trimming removed 5 bases from V and 2 bases from J; junction bases left unmatched: 10. The CDR3 reads CASSQTGTSGSQETQYF. The CDR3 DNA is TGTGCCAGCAGCCAAACCGGGACTAGCGGTAGTCAAGAGACCCAGTACTTC.